This T cell receptor beta chain was captured in a study of blood T cells in healthy people across ages. A second PCR of about 7 to 12 cycles used a sample-barcoded 5' primer and a J-beta primer mix. TCRdb redid the calling of the 5' RACE reads with MiXCR, one entry per CDR3 protein. The table has approximately 400,000 distinct CDR3 sequences, more than 45% seen once. Germline trimming cut 5 bases from V and 10 bases from J; bases unmatched to any gene: 10. Germline assignment: CDR1 DFQATT and CDR2 SNEGSKA (reference sequence). CDR3 length: 13 amino acids. This chain connects TRBV20-1 to TRBJ2-1, with TRBD2 matching over 8 bases. The sequenced material came from blood. This clonotype originated in a man aged 60 to 69 in good health. CDR3 loop: CSAFTGTRGEQFF. The CDR3 DNA follows: TGCAGTGCTTTTACCGGGACTAGAGGGGAGCAGTTCTTC.